The text below deals with one T cell receptor (beta chain). The antigen is undetermined. The data belong to a study of cytomegalovirus exposure and HLA in healthy donors. The junction had 5 bases not matched to a gene; V was cut back by 7 bases and J by 1 base. The CDR3 spans 14 residues. Germline V gene lookup returns CDR1 MNHNY and CDR2 SVGAGI (reference sequence). It was with 60 Vbeta and 13 Jbeta primers that the PCR ran. Assay used: immunoSEQ multiplex PCR; TCRdb lists only in-frame clones, some missing. The sample lists some 220,000 clones, approximately 90% occurring once. Study results and caveats: TRBV6-2, TRBV6-3 and other indistinguishable V segments were excluded. Sequencing depth roughly uniform across donors was assumed in presence/absence analyses.

The receptor was isolated from a woman aged 18-29 years in good health and CMV-seronegative. The chain carries TRBV6-6 and TRBJ2-7; 9 bases line up with TRBD2. The specimen sequenced was PBMCs. The DNA for the CDR3 is TGTGCCAGCACCAGAGCGGGAGGATCCTACGAGCAGTACTTC. Translation gives CASTRAGGSYEQYF.